The 20 T cell receptor beta chains presented below share a single source sample, sequenced in a study of radiation and T cells in renal cell carcinoma. Time point noted: blood 4 weeks post-SBRT, at nephrectomy. As for treatment: 15 Gy SBRT to primary tumor, nephrectomy 4 weeks later. Libraries were prepared by immunoSEQ multiplex PCR; TCRdb keeps only in-frame clonotypes and omits some of them. The data contain approximately 150,000 clones, approximately 86% of them singletons. The material sequenced was blood, taken from a patient whose treatment included radiotherapy and nephrectomy. Receptors were obtained from a woman in her forties or fifties with renal cell carcinoma.

Turning to this clone: The germline gene is not matched at one end of the junction; a read error may be the cause. The J gene is TRBJ1-2, the V gene TRBV10-3, with D unclear. The germline CDR1 and CDR2 sequences are ENHRY and SYGVKD. CDR3 length: 12 amino acids. The CDR3 DNA reads TGTGCCAACAGTGGCTTCCGAGGAGGCTACACCTTC. It yields the protein CANSGFRGGYTF.

This chain connects TRBV7-2 to TRBJ1-2; D not certain. Germline V lookup: CDR1 SGHTA, CDR2 FQGNSA. The CDR3 has 14 residues. Trimming took 2 bases from V and 2 from J, leaving 9 bases between them. The CDR3 DNA sequence: TGTGCCAGCAGCTTAAACGCGGGGAACTATGGCTACACCTTC. It translates to CASSLNAGNYGYTF. The full variable domain, rest sourced from reference TRBV7-2 and TRBJ1-2, is GAGVSQSPSNKVTEKGKDVELRCDPISGHTALYWYRQSLGQGLEFLIYFQGNSAPDKSGLPSDRFSAERTGGSVSTLTIQRTQQEDSAVYLCASSLNAGNYGYTFGSGTRLTVV.

A single count supports this clone. This rearrangement joins TRBV9 to TRBJ2-2; 10 bases line up with TRBD1. The length of the CDR3 is 15 residues. The ends lost 4 bases at V and 6 bases at J; junction bases unmatched: 6. CDR1 and CDR2 (germline): SGDLS, YYNGEE. The CDR3 loop is CASSTRDRGPGELFF. For the CDR3, the DNA is TGTGCCAGCAGCACCCGGGACAGGGGTCCCGGGGAGCTGTTTTTT.

The V gene is TRBV7-9, the J gene TRBJ2-6; maybe TRBD1 (6 bases). V was shortened by 5 bases and J by 0 bases, with 14 bases between the two germline ends. Germline CDR1 reads SEHNR; CDR2 reads FQNEAQ (reference sequence). CDR3 size: 17 residues. In DNA form, the CDR3 reads TGTGCCAGCAGCAAGACAGGTGACAACTCTGGGGCCAACGTCCTGACTTTC. As protein: CASSKTGDNSGANVLTF. The variable domain in full, with the rest retrieved from reference TRBV7-9 and TRBJ2-6, is DTGVSQNPRHKITKRGQNVTFRCDPISEHNRLYWYRQTLGQGPEFLTYFQNEAQLEKSRLLSDRFSAERPKGSFSTLEIQRTEQGDSAMYLCASSKTGDNSGANVLTFGAGSRLTVL.

The chain joins TRBV2 to TRBJ2-1; no firm D call. Germline loops: CDR1 SNHLY, CDR2 FYNNEI. Trimming took 7 bases from V and 8 from J, leaving 15 bases between them. This CDR3 is built from 13 residues. The chain's CDR3 is CASKKMPEYEQFF. DNA for the CDR3: TGTGCCAGCAAGAAGATGCCCGAATATGAGCAGTTCTTC.

V usage is TRBV6-4 and J usage is TRBJ2-7; D gene unclear. The CDR3 is made up of 10 amino acids. CDR1 MRHNA and CDR2 SNTAGT come from the germline V gene. Trimming removed 6 bases from V and 7 bases from J, with 7 bases in between. In nucleotides, the CDR3 is TGTGCCAGCAGGTGGGTAGAGCAGTACTTC. Translated, it gives CASRWVEQYF.

V is TRBV11-1 and J is TRBJ2-6; 8 nucleotides line up with TRBD1. The V and J ends lost 5 bases and 2 bases, in that order; junction bases with no gene match: 2. The germline V gene encodes CDR1 SGHAT and CDR2 FQDESV (reference sequence). The length of the CDR3 is 15 residues. The CDR3 reads CASSQTGAGANVLTF. CDR3 bases: TGTGCCAGCAGCCAGACAGGGGCTGGGGCCAACGTCCTGACTTTC.

This chain links TRBV7-9 with TRBJ2-2; D uncertain. Germline V gives CDR1 SEHNR, CDR2 FQNEAQ (reference sequence). Trimming took 1 base from V and 6 from J, leaving 12 bases between them. This CDR3 has 15 amino acids. CDR3 sequence reads: CASSLEGINPGELFF. The CDR3 DNA reads TGTGCCAGCAGCTTAGAAGGGATTAACCCCGGGGAGCTGTTTTTT. Combining the CDR3 with reference TRBV7-9 and TRBJ2-2 gives the whole variable domain DTGVSQNPRHKITKRGQNVTFRCDPISEHNRLYWYRQTLGQGPEFLTYFQNEAQLEKSRLLSDRFSAERPKGSFSTLEIQRTEQGDSAMYLCASSLEGINPGELFFGEGSRLTVL.

This clone occurred a few times. Other DNA sequences from this sample encode an identical CDR3 as well. V gene TRBV28 combines with J gene TRBJ1-2; D is unclear. This CDR3 comprises 13 residues. The germline V and J ends were trimmed by 3 bases and 5 bases, with 10 bases remaining between them. Germline V gene sequence: CDR1 MDHEN, CDR2 SYDVKM. CDR3 region: CASSFGRGYGYTF. The CDR3 coding sequence is TGTGCCAGCAGTTTCGGGCGGGGATATGGCTACACCTTC.

The chain is built from TRBV5-4 and TRBJ2-1; TRBD2 matches at 8 bases. The CDR3 length is 15 residues. V lost 4 bases, J lost 4 bases, and 7 bases stayed unmatched. The V gene's germline CDR1 is SGHNT and CDR2 YYREEE (reference sequence). The CDR3 nucleotides are TGTGCCAGCAGCCTCGGCGGGAGGTCGTACAATGAGCAGTTCTTC. Its translation: CASSLGGRSYNEQFF.

The chain recombines TRBV7-9 with TRBJ2-7; possibly TRBD1 for D (6 bases). CDR1 is SEHNR and CDR2 is FQNEAQ in the germline V gene (reference sequence). The CDR3 contains 13 residues. Trimming removed 3 bases at V and 6 bases at J, with 12 bases between. CDR3 amino acids: CASSLNTGFEQYF. The CDR3 bases are TGTGCCAGCAGCTTGAATACAGGGTTCGAGCAGTACTTC.

This sequence joins TRBV6-5 and TRBJ2-5, with 7 bases fitting TRBD2. There are 14 residues in the CDR3. J was trimmed by 2 bases and V by 0 bases; bases with no gene match: 0. Looked up from germline, CDR1 is MNHEY and CDR2 is SVGAGI. The CDR3 bases are TGTGCCAGCAGTTACTCCGGGGGGCAAGAGACCCAGTACTTC. It translates to CASSYSGGQETQYF.

The chain is built from TRBV7-3 and TRBJ2-7; 11 positions agree with TRBD2. J was trimmed by 3 bases and V by 5 bases; bases with no gene match: 3. This CDR3 is built from 14 residues. Germline assignment: CDR1 SGHTA and CDR2 FQGTGA. Here the CDR3 reads CASSPGTSGYEQYF. Written as DNA, the CDR3 is TGTGCCAGCAGCCCCGGGACTAGCGGCTACGAGCAGTACTTC.

This chain links TRBV4-1 with TRBJ1-2; no clear D. V was cut by 4 bases and J by 6 bases, with 12 bases left in between. Per germline, CDR1 MGHRA and CDR2 YSYEKL. The CDR3 covers 13 residues. The CDR3 nucleotides read TGCGCCAGCAGCCGAGACGGGCGGGATGGCTACACCTTC. This translates into CASSRDGRDGYTF.

The gene calls are TRBV7-2 and TRBJ1-5, with 7 bases that match TRBD1. This CDR3 contains 17 residues. CDR1 is SGHTA, CDR2 FQGNSA, per germline. The junction had 12 bases not matched to a gene; V was cut back by 5 bases and J by 2 bases. The CDR3 loop reads CASSLWGGGDGNQPQHF. As DNA, the CDR3 is TGTGCCAGCAGCCTGTGGGGAGGGGGCGACGGCAATCAGCCCCAGCATTTT.

Only one count was recorded for this clone. The chain joins TRBV19 to TRBJ1-2, with a possible D match to TRBD1 (6 bases). The CDR3 is 14 residues long. V was clipped by 7 bases and J by 2 bases, with 14 bases between them. Germline lookup yields CDR1 LNHDA and CDR2 SQIVND (reference sequence). The CDR3 bases are TGTGCCAGTAATCGGGGGGCTGGCAACTATGGCTACACCTTC. It encodes CASNRGAGNYGYTF.

The chain is built from TRBV18 and TRBJ2-1; D remains ambiguous. V lost 2 bases, J lost 6 bases, and 8 bases lay in between. There are 13 residues in the CDR3. CDR1 and CDR2 (germline): KGHSH, LQKENI. The CDR3 spells CASSPVPGNEQFF. CDR3 nucleotides: TGTGCCAGCTCACCAGTCCCAGGCAATGAGCAGTTCTTC. Together with reference TRBV18 and TRBJ2-1, the CDR3 gives the full variable domain: NAGVMQNPRHLVRRRGQEARLRCSPMKGHSHVYWYRQLPEEGLKFMVYLQKENIIDESGMPKERFSAEFPKEGPSILRIQQVVRGDSAAYFCASSPVPGNEQFFGPGTRLTVL.

The V gene is TRBV5-1, the J gene TRBJ2-7; tentative D call: TRBD2 (6 bases). The CDR3 sequence is 15 residues long. The ends were cut back, 2 bases at V and 5 bases at J, with 17 bases in the middle. The germline V gene encodes CDR1 SGHRS and CDR2 YFSETQ. CDR3 amino acids: CASSLNLGTWDEQYF. CDR3 DNA: TGCGCCAGCAGCTTAAACCTCGGGACTTGGGACGAGCAGTACTTC.

The V and J genes are TRBV18 and TRBJ2-7; D is perhaps TRBD1 (6 bases). The CDR3 consists of 17 residues. Between the trimmed V and J ends, which lost 1 base and 4 bases, there was a span of 20 bases. The germline V gene encodes CDR1 KGHSH and CDR2 LQKENI. CDR3 DNA sequence: TGTGCCAGCTCACCACTTGAGGGGGACGGTCGTGGATACGAGCAGTACTTC. Residues: CASSPLEGDGRGYEQYF.

The chain joins TRBV4-3 to TRBJ2-2; no clear D. Trimming stripped 0 bases from V and 0 bases from J, with 5 bases between. Per the germline V gene, CDR1 is LGHNA and CDR2 is YSLEER. The CDR3 is 15 residues long. The CDR3, as DNA: TGCGCCAGCAGCCAAGACGTCTCGAACACCGGGGAGCTGTTTTTT. Amino acid sequence: CASSQDVSNTGELFF.